This T cell receptor beta chain emerged from a study of blood T cell repertoires in COVID-19. Study-wide context: From T cells, B-cell-depleted T cells, or PBMCs came the material, which was cDNA or gDNA.

Only one count was recorded for this clone. V gave up 2 bases and J gave up 0 bases; unmatched junction bases: 8. This CDR3 is 18 amino acids long. Germline CDR1 reads LGHDT; CDR2 reads YNNKEL (reference sequence). This table comes from immunoSEQ multiplex PCR, and its TCRdb copy is limited to in-frame clones, with some not included. Among tens of thousands of clones listed, roughly 80% were seen once. The TCR sequence derives from a human donor in a cohort sampled during active COVID-19. The chain combines TRBV3-1 (or the pseudogene TRBV3-2) with TRBJ2-4; TRBD2 aligns across 9 bases. Sequencing input: peripheral blood. The CDR3 region is CASSQLGRGGRAKNIQYF. CDR3 nucleotides: TGTGCCAGCAGCCAATTAGGGCGGGGGGGCCGAGCCAAAAACATTCAGTACTTC.